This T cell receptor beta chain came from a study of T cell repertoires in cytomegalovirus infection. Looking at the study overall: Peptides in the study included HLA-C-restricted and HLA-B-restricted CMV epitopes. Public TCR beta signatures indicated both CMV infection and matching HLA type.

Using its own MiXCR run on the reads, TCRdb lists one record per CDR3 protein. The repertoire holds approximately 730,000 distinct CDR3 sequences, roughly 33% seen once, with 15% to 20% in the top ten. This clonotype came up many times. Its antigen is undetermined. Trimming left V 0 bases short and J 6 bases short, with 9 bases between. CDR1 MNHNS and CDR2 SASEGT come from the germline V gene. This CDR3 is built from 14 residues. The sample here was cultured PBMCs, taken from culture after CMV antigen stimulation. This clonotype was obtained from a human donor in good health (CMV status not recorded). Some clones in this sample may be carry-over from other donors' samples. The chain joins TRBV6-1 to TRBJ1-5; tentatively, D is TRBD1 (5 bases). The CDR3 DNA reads TGTGCCAGCAGTGAAGCGGGACTAAGTCAGCCCCAGCATTTT. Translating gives CASSEAGLSQPQHF.